This TCR beta chain was captured in a study of blood T cell repertoires in COVID-19. On this clone: At one end the junction does not follow the germline gene, possibly because of a read error.

Germline V gene sequence: CDR1 SNHLY, CDR2 FYNNEI. CDR3 length: 15 residues. Using immunoSEQ multiplex PCR, the repertoire was profiled, and TCRdb retains in-frame clones only, with some absent. This table has about 76,000 clones, about nine tenths appearing once. This sequence was found in a woman aged 45-65 years in a cohort sampled during active COVID-19. The sequencing sample was made of peripheral blood. The chain couples TRBV2 to TRBJ1-6; D possibly corresponds to TRBD1 (5 bases). The CDR3 region is CVSRAISPDASPLHF. The CDR3 coding sequence is TGTGTCAGCAGGGCAATCTCTCCCGATGCTTCACCCCTCCACTTT.